Listed below are T cell receptor beta chains from one sample, sequenced in a study of shared clonotypes between healthy human individuals. Profiling relied on immunoSEQ multiplex PCR, and the TCRdb table lists in-frame clones only, not all of them. Altogether about 2.4 million clones are present, 90% to 95% being singletons, with the ten largest covering about 0.34%. The specimen sequenced was naive CD4+ T cells from PBMCs. These receptor sequences come from a man aged 18 to 35 in good health. Some clones in this sample may be carry-over from other donors' samples. CDR3s include the opening cysteine and the closing phenylalanine or tryptophan.

CDR3 length: 16
V gene: TRBV4-2
CDR3 protein: CASSQERGTSGYEQYF

CDR3 length: 14
V gene: TRBV25-1
CDR3 protein: CASSFLPERNEQFF

CDR3 length: 12
V gene: TRBV9
CDR3 protein: CASSGGTGGAFF

CDR3 length: 15
V gene: TRBV5-4
CDR3 protein: CASSPGGTSNEKLFF

CDR3 length: 13
V gene: TRBV5-4
CDR3 protein: CASGQQGTYGYTF

CDR3 length: 17
V gene: TRBV7-2
CDR3 protein: CASGLRSGTSGKGEQFF

CDR3 length: 13
V gene: TRBV11-1
CDR3 protein: CASSLRAAYEQYF

CDR3 length: 14
V gene: TRBV19
CDR3 protein: CASMGTWTGYGYTF

CDR3 length: 13
V gene: TRBV7-8
CDR3 protein: CASSRRATEKLFF

CDR3 length: 18
V gene: TRBV5-6
CDR3 protein: CASSLLLAGPGSTDTQYF

CDR3 length: 16
V gene: TRBV18
CDR3 protein: CASSLAVPGAIHEQFF

CDR3 length: 15
V gene: TRBV9
CDR3 protein: CASSVDGDYSTEAFF

CDR3 length: 16
V gene: TRBV2
CDR3 protein: CASSESVSSGANVLTF

CDR3 length: 14
V gene: TRBV29-1
CDR3 protein: CSVTGGEANEKLFF

CDR3 length: 16
V gene: TRBV5-4
CDR3 protein: CASSSIEQGLSYEQYF

CDR3 length: 15
V gene: TRBV7-2
CDR3 protein: CASSLARTAYYGYTF

CDR3 length: 14
V gene: TRBV9
CDR3 protein: CASSVVGATDTQYF

CDR3 length: 15
V gene: TRBV29-1
CDR3 protein: CSVEQGAGGTDTQYF

CDR3 length: 13
V gene: TRBV2
CDR3 protein: CASSVGPNTEAFF

CDR3 length: 11
V gene: TRBV28
CDR3 protein: CASSRTQPQHF

CDR3 length: 18
V gene: TRBV19
CDR3 protein: CASSIDLIAGISYNEQFF

CDR3 length: 20
V gene: TRBV4-1
CDR3 protein: CASSQVVLAGGTSLVDTQYF

CDR3 length: 13
V gene: TRBV19
CDR3 protein: CASSQRQYNEQFF

CDR3 length: 9
V gene: TRBV28
CDR3 protein: CASGAGYDF

CDR3 length: 18
V gene: TRBV4-2
CDR3 protein: CASSQELASGTSTDTQYF

CDR3 length: 17
V gene: TRBV28
CDR3 protein: CASPPTQGAGGPKTQYF